What follows are 6 T cell receptor beta chains derived from one specimen sequenced in a study of shared clonotypes between healthy human individuals. Generated by immunoSEQ multiplex PCR, the TCRdb table keeps only in-frame clones and is missing some. The sample has some 1.4 million clones, roughly 96% seen once. The sample taken for sequencing was naive CD4+ T cells sorted from blood. Sample subset: CD45RA+ positively selected. All receptors derive from a man aged 25-45 years in good health.

This clone was observed a single time. The chain couples TRBV5-8 to TRBJ2-7, with D possibly TRBD1 on 5 matching bases. There are 14 residues in the CDR3. Germline V gene data show CDR1 as SGHTS and CDR2 as YDEGEE. Trimming cost V 1 base and J 3 bases, with 11 bases left between them. The CDR3 DNA is TGTGCCAGCAGCTTGAATCGACAGAGCTACGAGCAGTACTTC. Translating it yields CASSLNRQSYEQYF.

This chain uses TRBV19 with TRBJ2-3; TRBD2 is a possible D gene (6 bases). V shed 9 bases and J shed 0 bases, with 19 bases lying between them. The CDR3 is 16 residues long. CDR1 and CDR2 (germline): LNHDA, SQIVND (reference sequence). The CDR3 spells CASNKGRRTSTDTQYF. Here the CDR3 DNA reads TGTGCCAGCAATAAAGGGAGGAGAACTAGCACAGATACGCAGTATTTT.

J is TRBJ1-1 and V is TRBV6-5; 10 nucleotides agree with TRBD1. The CDR3 has 14 residues. V was clipped by 5 bases and J by 5 bases; unmatched bases: 5. Germline loops: CDR1 MNHEY, CDR2 SVGAGI. CDR3 sequence reads: CASSETGGRTEAFF. For the CDR3, the DNA is TGTGCCAGCAGTGAGACAGGGGGCCGGACTGAAGCTTTCTTT.

On this clone: The identical CDR3 is also encoded by other nucleotide sequences in the sample. The chain carries TRBV9 and TRBJ2-3; D is unresolved. Germline V gene lookup returns CDR1 SGDLS and CDR2 YYNGEE. This CDR3 has 14 residues. V was shortened by 0 bases and J by 1 base, with 6 bases between the two germline ends. In DNA, the CDR3 is TGTGCCAGCAGCGTAGTCGGCGGCACAGATACGCAGTATTTT. Protein product: CASSVVGGTDTQYF.

V usage is TRBV5-1 and J usage is TRBJ2-2, with 7 bases identical to TRBD1. The germline V gene has CDR1 SGHRS and CDR2 YFSETQ. The CDR3 runs to 18 residues. The V gene end was trimmed by 4 bases and the J gene end by 2 bases; junction bases not matched to a gene: 14. Here the CDR3 reads CASSPGQNMVINTGELFF. CDR3 nucleotides: TGCGCCAGCAGCCCGGGACAGAATATGGTTATTAACACCGGGGAGCTGTTTTTT. Together with reference TRBV5-1 and TRBJ2-2, the CDR3 gives the full variable domain: KAGVTQTPRYLIKTRGQQVTLSCSPISGHRSVSWYQQTPGQGLQFLFEYFSETQRNKGNFPGRFSGRQFSNSRSEMNVSTLELGDSALYLCASSPGQNMVINTGELFFGEGSRLTVL.

The chain joins TRBV18 to TRBJ2-2; no definite D call. Trimming removed 5 bases at V and 3 bases at J, with 4 bases between. Germline V gene sequence: CDR1 KGHSH, CDR2 LQKENI. The CDR3 loop spans 12 amino acids. The chain's CDR3 is CASSKDTGELFF. The DNA for the CDR3 is TGTGCCAGCTCAAAGGACACCGGGGAGCTGTTTTTT. Variable domain in full (rest from reference TRBV18 and TRBJ2-2): NAGVMQNPRHLVRRRGQEARLRCSPMKGHSHVYWYRQLPEEGLKFMVYLQKENIIDESGMPKERFSAEFPKEGPSILRIQQVVRGDSAAYFCASSKDTGELFFGEGSRLTVL.